This paragraph reports one T cell receptor beta chain. These data originate in a study of blood T cell repertoires in COVID-19. About the research overall: From T cells, B-cell-depleted T cells, or PBMCs came the material, which was cDNA or gDNA.

Sequencing was performed with immunoSEQ multiplex PCR; in TCRdb, only in-frame clones are kept and a portion is missing. The data show roughly 200,000 clones, 85% seen once. All enrollees were about 18 to 89 years old and from about 25 US areas. Sequenced input: PBMCs or T cells enriched from blood (not recorded which). This clonotype originated in a man in his forties who had recovered from COVID-19.

Here the CDR3 DNA reads TGTGCCAGCAGTGAAGCGCTCAGGCGTGGTAGCGGGACCCACGAGCAGTACTTC. It encodes CASSEALRRGSGTHEQYF. The chain is built from TRBV6-1 and TRBJ2-7; TRBD2 agrees at 8 bases. Germline CDR1 reads MNHNS; CDR2 reads SASEGT. V lost 0 bases to trimming and J lost 5 bases; unmatched junction nucleotides: 15. CDR3 size: 18 residues.